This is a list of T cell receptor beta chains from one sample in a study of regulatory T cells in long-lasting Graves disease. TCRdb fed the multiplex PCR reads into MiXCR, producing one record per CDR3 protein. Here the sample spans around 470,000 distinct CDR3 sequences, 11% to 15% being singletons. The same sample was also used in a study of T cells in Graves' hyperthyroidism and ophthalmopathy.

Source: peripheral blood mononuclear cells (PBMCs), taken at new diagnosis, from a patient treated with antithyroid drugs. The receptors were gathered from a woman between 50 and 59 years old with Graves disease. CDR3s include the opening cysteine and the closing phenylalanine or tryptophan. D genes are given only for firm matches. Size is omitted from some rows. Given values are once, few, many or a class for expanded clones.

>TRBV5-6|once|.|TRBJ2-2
TGTGCCAGCAGCTTGGGAGGGATTCTGGCCGGGGAGCTGTTTTTT
CASSLGGILAGELFF
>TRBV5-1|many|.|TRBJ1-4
TGCGCCAGCAGTACAGGGTTACGAGAAAAACTGTTTTTT
CASSTGLREKLFF
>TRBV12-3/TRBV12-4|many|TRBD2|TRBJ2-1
TGTGCCAGCAGTTTAGTTACTAGCGGATACAATGAGCAGTTCTTC
CASSLVTSGYNEQFF
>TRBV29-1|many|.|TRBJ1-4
TGCAGCGTCCGCAGTGCAACTAATGAAAAACTGTTTTTT
CSVRSATNEKLFF
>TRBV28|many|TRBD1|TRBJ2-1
TGTGCCAGCAGTTTAAGTCGAGTTTTTGTAGGGGGCCACAATGAGCAGTTCTTC
CASSLSRVFVGGHNEQFF
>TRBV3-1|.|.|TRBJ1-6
TGTGCCAGCAGCCAAGCAGGGGATTATAATTCACCCCTCCACTTT
CASSQAGDYNSPLHF
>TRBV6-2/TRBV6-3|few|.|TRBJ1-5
TGTGCCAGCAGTTGGGGGAATAGCAATCAGCCCCAGCATTTT
CASSWGNSNQPQHF
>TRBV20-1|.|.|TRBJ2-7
TGCAGTGCTAGCCGATCTTCTTTTGGCAGACTGTGGAGTTCCCCCTACGAGCAGTACTTC
CSASRSSFGRLWSSPYEQYF
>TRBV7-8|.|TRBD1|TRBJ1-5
TGTGCCGGCAGTCCCGGGACAGGCAACAATCAGCCCCAGCATTTT
CAGSPGTGNNQPQHF
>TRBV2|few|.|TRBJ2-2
TGTGCCAGCAGTGGGGCGGTGGGACCCGGGGAGCTGTTTTTT
CASSGAVGPGELFF
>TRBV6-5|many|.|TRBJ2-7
TGTGCCAGCAGTTACTCGAGAGAGAACGAGCAGTACTTC
CASSYSRENEQYF
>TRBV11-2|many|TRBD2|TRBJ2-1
TGTGCCAGCAGCCGGACTAGCGGGATCTACAATGAGCAGTTCTTC
CASSRTSGIYNEQFF
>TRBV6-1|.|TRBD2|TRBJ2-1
TGTGCCAGCCAATTAGCGGGAGGCTTTAATGAGCAGTTCTTC
CASQLAGGFNEQFF
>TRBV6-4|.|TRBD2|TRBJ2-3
TGTGCCAGCAGCCCTACTCTAGCGGGAGGGCTGGGAAATACGCAGTATTTT
CASSPTLAGGLGNTQYF
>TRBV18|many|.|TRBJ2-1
TGTGCCAGCTCACCCCAGGATATGGGAGGCGATGAGCAGTTCTTC
CASSPQDMGGDEQFF
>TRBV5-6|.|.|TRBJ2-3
TGTGCCAGCAGCTACGGTACTGGAGCAGCGGATACGCAGTATTTT
CASSYGTGAADTQYF
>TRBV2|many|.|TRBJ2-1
TGTGCCAGCAGGTCGGATGGGGGGGCCCTGTTAGATGAGCAGTTCTTC
CASRSDGGALLDEQFF
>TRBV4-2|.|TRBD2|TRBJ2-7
TGTGCCAGCAGCCAAGAGGGGTCTAGCGGGGCCTACGAGCAGTACTTC
CASSQEGSSGAYEQYF
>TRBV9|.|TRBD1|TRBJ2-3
TGTGCCAGCAGCTACGGGGGGACAGGGGATGATACGCAGTATTTT
CASSYGGTGDDTQYF
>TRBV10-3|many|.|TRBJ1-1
TGTGCCATCAGTGGGACCCCCACGAACACTGAAGCTTTCTTT
CAISGTPTNTEAFF
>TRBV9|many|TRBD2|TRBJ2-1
TGTGCCAGCAGCGGCGGGTTGCGGGAGGGCCACCTCCATGAGCAGTTCTTC
CASSGGLREGHLHEQFF
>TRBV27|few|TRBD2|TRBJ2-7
TGTGCCAGCAGTTTACCCTCCAGGACTAGCGGTTACGAGCAGTACTTC
CASSLPSRTSGYEQYF
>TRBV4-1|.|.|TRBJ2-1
TGCGCCAGCAGCCAAGTCGGTACCCCGCTTCGCGATGAGCAGTTCTTC
CASSQVGTPLRDEQFF
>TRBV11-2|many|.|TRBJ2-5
TGTGCCAGCAGCCCAGGGACGGAAGAGACCCAGTACTTC
CASSPGTEETQYF
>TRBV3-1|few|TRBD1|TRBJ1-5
TGTGCCAGCAGCCAAGGGACAGGTGGAGGCTCTGGGCCCCAGCATTTT
CASSQGTGGGSGPQHF
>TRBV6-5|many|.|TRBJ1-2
TGTGCCAGCAGTTACGTCGGCAGAACTAACTATGGCTACACCTTC
CASSYVGRTNYGYTF
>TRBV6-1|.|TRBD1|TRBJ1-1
TGTGCCAGCAGCCCCGTTCCGGGACAGGGGAACACTGAAGCTTTCTTT
CASSPVPGQGNTEAFF
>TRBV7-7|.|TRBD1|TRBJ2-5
TGTGCTAGCAGCGTCCCGGGACAGGGGTTTTTACAAGAGACCCAGTACTTC
CASSVPGQGFLQETQYF